What follows is one T cell receptor beta chain and its context. This specimen comes from a study of PD-L1 blockade in urothelial cancer. Overall study context: Per blood sample, T cells had a median of about 130,000.

The repertoire was sequenced with immunoSEQ multiplex PCR; TCRdb's copy has only in-frame clones and lacks some. The repertoire holds about 56,000 clones, with approximately 83% as singletons. As to time point: pretreatment peripheral blood. In germline, CDR1 is SGHVS, CDR2 FNYEAQ. Trimming at V came to 1 base and at J to 0 bases, leaving 8 bases not matched to a gene. The CDR3 has 18 residues. Material: PBMCs, obtained around atezolizumab (anti-PD-L1) treatment. The genes are TRBV7-6 and TRBJ1-3, with 8 positions matching TRBD1. The clonotype comes from a man between 70 and 80 years old with urothelial cancer. CDR3 coding DNA: TGTGCCAGCAGCTTAGGAGTGGGACAGGCCAACTCTGGAAACACCATATATTTT. Protein sequence: CASSLGVGQANSGNTIYF.